The text below deals with one T cell receptor beta chain. Germline CDR1 is KGHSH and CDR2 is LQKENI. This CDR3 contains 15 residues. Trimming at V came to 4 bases and at J to 1 base, leaving 5 bases not matched to a gene. This record comes from a study of blood T cell repertoires in COVID-19. Measured with immunoSEQ multiplex PCR; TCRdb has only the in-frame clones, and not every one. The table has 200,000 to 250,000 clones, roughly 79% seen once. The V and J genes are TRBV18 and TRBJ1-1, with 8 bases matching TRBD1. This receptor was identified in an elderly woman with acute or convalescent COVID-19. The sample was peripheral blood. The CDR3 protein is CASSQPDRENTEAFF. The CDR3 DNA reads as TGTGCCAGCTCACAACCGGACAGGGAGAACACTGAAGCTTTCTTT.